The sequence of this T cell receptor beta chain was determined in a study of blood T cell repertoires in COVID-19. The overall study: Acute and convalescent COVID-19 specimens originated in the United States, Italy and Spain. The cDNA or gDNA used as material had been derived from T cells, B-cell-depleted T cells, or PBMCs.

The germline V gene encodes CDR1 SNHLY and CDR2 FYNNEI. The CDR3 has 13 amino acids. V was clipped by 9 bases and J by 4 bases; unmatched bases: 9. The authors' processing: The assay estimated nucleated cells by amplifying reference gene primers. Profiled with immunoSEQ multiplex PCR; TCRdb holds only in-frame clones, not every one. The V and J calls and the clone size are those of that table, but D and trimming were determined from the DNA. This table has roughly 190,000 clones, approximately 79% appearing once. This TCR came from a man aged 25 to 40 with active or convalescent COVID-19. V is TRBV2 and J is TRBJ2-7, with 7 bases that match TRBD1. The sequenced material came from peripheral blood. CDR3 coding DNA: TGTGCCAGAGGGGGCGGCTCTGGTTACGAGCAGTACTTC. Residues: CARGGGSGYEQYF.